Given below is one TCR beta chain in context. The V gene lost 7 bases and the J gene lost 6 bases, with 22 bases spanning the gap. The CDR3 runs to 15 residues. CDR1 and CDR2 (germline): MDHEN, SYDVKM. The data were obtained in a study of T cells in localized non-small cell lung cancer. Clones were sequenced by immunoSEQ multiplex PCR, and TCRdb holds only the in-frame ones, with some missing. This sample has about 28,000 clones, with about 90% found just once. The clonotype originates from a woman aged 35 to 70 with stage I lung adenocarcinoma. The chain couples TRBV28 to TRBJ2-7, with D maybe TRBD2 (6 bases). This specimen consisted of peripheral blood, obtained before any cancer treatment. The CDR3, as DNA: TGTGCCAGCACCATCGGAGGGGCCAAAGTCTTCGAGCAGTACTTC. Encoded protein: CASTIGGAKVFEQYF.